This T cell receptor beta chain was observed in a study of early T cells in non-severe SARS-CoV-2 infection. TCRdb independently ran MiXCR on the 5' RACE reads; one entry per CDR3 protein. The sample consists of 30,000 to 40,000 distinct CDR3 sequences, 3.5% to 5% of them appearing once. The V segment lost 4 bases and the J segment 2 bases; nucleotides outside the gene matches: 2. This CDR3 comprises 14 residues. The germline gives CDR1 GTSNPN, CDR2 SVGIG (reference sequence). This clonotype was seen at least ten times. Sample: whole blood. The clonotype was recovered from an adult who was a healthcare worker with PCR-confirmed SARS-CoV-2 infection or an uninfected control (not recorded which). This chain connects TRBV30 to TRBJ2-1; TRBD2 agrees at 10 bases. In DNA form, the CDR3 reads TGTGCCTGGAAGAGCGGGGGGGCCTACAATGAGCAGTTCTTC. Residues: CAWKSGGAYNEQFF.